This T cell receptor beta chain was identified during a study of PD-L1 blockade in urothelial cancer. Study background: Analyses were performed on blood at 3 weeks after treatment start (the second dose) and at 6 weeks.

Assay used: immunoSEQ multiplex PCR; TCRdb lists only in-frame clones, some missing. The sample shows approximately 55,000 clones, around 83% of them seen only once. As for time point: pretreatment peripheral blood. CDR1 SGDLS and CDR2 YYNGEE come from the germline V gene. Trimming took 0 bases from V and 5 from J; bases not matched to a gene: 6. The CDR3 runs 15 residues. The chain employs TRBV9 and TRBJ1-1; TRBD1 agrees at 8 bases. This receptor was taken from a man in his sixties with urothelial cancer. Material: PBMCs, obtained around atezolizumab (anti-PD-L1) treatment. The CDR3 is CASSVVGTGLTEAFF. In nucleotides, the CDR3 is TGTGCCAGCAGCGTAGTAGGGACAGGACTTACTGAAGCTTTCTTT.